This T cell receptor beta chain was recorded in a study of long-term antiretroviral therapy in people with HIV. Findings and limits, study-wide: Therapy changes, viral resistance and ART adherence were not documented in the available data. Narrower CDR3 length ranges marked HIV repertoires relative to controls.

The authors ran the immunoSEQ assay, v3.0, at survey level. Data came from immunoSEQ multiplex PCR; TCRdb stores just in-frame clones and leaves some out. The sample lists tens of thousands of clones; approximately 85% were seen once. Specimens carried roughly 0.95-10 million cryopreserved PBMC before DNA extraction. This clone appeared once. Its antigen is still unknown. Sequencing used unsorted PBMCs, obtained 0.8 years before starting antiretroviral therapy. The receptor's source is a man in his late teens or twenties with HIV.

The chain's CDR3 is CASKGESGWNQPQHF. Written as DNA, the CDR3 is TGTGCCAGCAAGGGGGAGTCGGGTTGGAATCAGCCCCAGCATTTT. The rearrangement links TRBV6-6 to TRBJ1-5, with D maybe TRBD1 (6 bases). V lost 7 bases and J lost 4, with 17 bases in between. The CDR3 spans 15 residues. Looked up from germline, CDR1 is MNHNY and CDR2 is SVGAGI (reference sequence).